This record concerns one T cell receptor beta chain sequence. The data are from a study of CD8 T cells in Susac syndrome. Per the germline V gene, CDR1 is LGHDT and CDR2 is YNNKEL (reference sequence). V dropped 0 bases and J dropped 5; count of bases not matched to a gene: 7. This CDR3 contains 17 residues. Reverse transcription of about 0.45 to 1 ug RNA was carried out with random hexamers. TCRdb redid the calling of the immunoSEQ multiplex PCR reads with MiXCR, one entry per CDR3 protein. The data hold approximately 170,000 distinct CDR3 sequences, with about 91% observed a single time. Sequencing was done on a sample of CD4+ T cells from PBMCs. This chain connects TRBV3-1 to TRBJ2-2; TRBD2 matches 9 bases. The clonotype originates from a human donor in good health. Here the CDR3 DNA reads TGTGCCAGCAGCCAAGAGGGTGGGCTAGCGGGGACCGGGGAGCTGTTTTTT. This gives the protein CASSQEGGLAGTGELFF.